This TCR beta chain originates from a study of T-cell memory formation after mild COVID-19. This clonotype has more than one count but fewer than ten. MiXCR, run by TCRdb on the 5' RACE reads, gives a single entry per CDR3 protein. The sample contains approximately 300,000 distinct CDR3 sequences, approximately 15% of which appear only once. This CDR3 is 13 amino acids long. The germline V gene has CDR1 SQVTM and CDR2 ANQGSEA. V lost 4 bases to trimming and J lost 8 bases; unmatched junction nucleotides: 6. The clonotype originates from a young man who had mild COVID-19 (a few samples of this study predate the infection). Cell type and time point are not known. The chain has TRBV29-1 and TRBJ2-1; TRBD2 matches 9 bases. Material for sequencing was PBMCs or a T cell subset sorted from them (not recorded which). CDR3: CSVGGGASDEQFF. Written as DNA, the CDR3 is TGCAGCGTTGGCGGGGGGGCCTCCGATGAGCAGTTCTTC.